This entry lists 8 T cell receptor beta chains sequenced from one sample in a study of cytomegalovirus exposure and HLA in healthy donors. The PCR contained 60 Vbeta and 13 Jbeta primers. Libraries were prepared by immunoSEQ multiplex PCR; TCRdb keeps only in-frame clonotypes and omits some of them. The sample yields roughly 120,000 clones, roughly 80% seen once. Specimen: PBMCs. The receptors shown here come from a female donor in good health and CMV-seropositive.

The CDR3 bases are TGTGCCAGCAGACAGGGACTAGCGGGGGCCCACAAAAACATTCAGTACTTC. As protein: CASRQGLAGAHKNIQYF. The rearrangement joins TRBV7-8 to TRBJ2-4; 14 bases line up with TRBD2. CDR3 length: 17 residues. V was clipped by 6 bases and J by 3 bases; unmatched bases: 7. Germline V lookup: CDR1 SGHVS, CDR2 FQNEAQ.

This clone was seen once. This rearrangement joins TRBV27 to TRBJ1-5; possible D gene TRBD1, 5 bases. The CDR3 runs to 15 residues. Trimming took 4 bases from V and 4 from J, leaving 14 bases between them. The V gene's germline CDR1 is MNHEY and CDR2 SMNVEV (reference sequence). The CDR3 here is CASSSGTGANQPQHF. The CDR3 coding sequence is TGTGCCAGCAGTTCTGGCACTGGGGCGAATCAGCCCCAGCATTTT.

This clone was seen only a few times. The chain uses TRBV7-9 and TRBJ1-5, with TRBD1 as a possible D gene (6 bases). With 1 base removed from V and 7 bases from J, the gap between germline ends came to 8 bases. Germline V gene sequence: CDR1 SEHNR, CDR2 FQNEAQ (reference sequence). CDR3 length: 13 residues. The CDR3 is CASSLGGQQPQHF. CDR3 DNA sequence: TGTGCCAGCAGCTTAGGGGGGCAGCAGCCCCAGCATTTT.

The CDR3 region is CASSQGIYTEAFF. For the CDR3, the DNA is TGTGCCAGCAGCCAGGGTATCTACACTGAAGCTTTCTTT. V gene TRBV2 combines with J gene TRBJ1-1; TRBD1 might be the D (5 bases). Between the trimmed V and J ends, which lost 6 bases and 3 bases, there was a span of 11 bases. This CDR3 is 13 amino acids long. CDR1 and CDR2 (germline): SNHLY, FYNNEI.

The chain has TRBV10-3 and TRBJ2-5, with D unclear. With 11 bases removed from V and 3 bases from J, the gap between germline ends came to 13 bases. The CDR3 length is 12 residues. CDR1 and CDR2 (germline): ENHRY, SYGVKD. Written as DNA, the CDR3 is TGTGCCGCCTCCCACCAGGAAGAGACCCAGTACTTC. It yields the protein CAASHQEETQYF.

In nucleotides, the CDR3 is TGTGCCAGTAGTCCTAGGGGGGATACGCAGTATTTT. It codes for CASSPRGDTQYF. The rearrangement uses TRBV19 and TRBJ2-3, with TRBD1 as a possible D gene (6 bases). Germline V lookup: CDR1 LNHDA, CDR2 SQIVND (reference sequence). V was pared by 5 bases and J by 6 bases, with 9 bases between. The CDR3 spans 12 residues.

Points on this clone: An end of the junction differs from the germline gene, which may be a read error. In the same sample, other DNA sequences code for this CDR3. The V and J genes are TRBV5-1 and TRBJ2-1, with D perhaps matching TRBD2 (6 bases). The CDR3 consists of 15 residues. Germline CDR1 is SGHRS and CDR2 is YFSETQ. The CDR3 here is CASSLGDSSYNEQFF. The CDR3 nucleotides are TGTGCCAGCAGCTTGGGGGACTCGTCCTACAATGAGCAGTTCTTC.

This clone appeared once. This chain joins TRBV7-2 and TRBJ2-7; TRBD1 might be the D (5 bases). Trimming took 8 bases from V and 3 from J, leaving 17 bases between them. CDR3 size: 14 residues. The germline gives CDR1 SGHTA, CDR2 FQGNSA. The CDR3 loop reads CASGTGSQRYEQYF. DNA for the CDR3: TGTGCCAGCGGAACAGGATCACAGCGCTACGAGCAGTACTTC. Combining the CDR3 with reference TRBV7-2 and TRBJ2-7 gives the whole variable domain GAGVSQSPSNKVTEKGKDVELRCDPISGHTALYWYRQSLGQGLEFLIYFQGNSAPDKSGLPSDRFSAERTGGSVSTLTIQRTQQEDSAVYLCASGTGSQRYEQYFGPGTRLTVT.